Below, 10 T cell receptor beta chains from the same sample are listed, as sequenced in a study of T cell responses to AZD1222 COVID-19 vaccine. Assay: immunoSEQ multiplex PCR; the TCRdb copy retains only in-frame clones and omits some. The data contain some 170,000 clones, more than 80% of them seen just once; the ten biggest clones take up 2.6%. Sequenced material: peripheral blood, taken on day 0 of AZD1222 vaccination. These receptors originate from an adult in good health.

This sequence joins TRBV5-1 and TRBJ1-5; 8 bases agree with TRBD1. The germline V gene has CDR1 SGHRS and CDR2 YFSETQ. V trimming: 4 bases; J trimming: 2 bases; junction bases outside the gene matches: 8. CDR3 size: 16 residues. The CDR3 here is CASSPGQGDGNQPQHF. The CDR3, as DNA: TGCGCCAGCAGCCCCGGACAGGGTGACGGCAATCAGCCCCAGCATTTT.

V gene TRBV9 combines with J gene TRBJ2-7; 10 positions agree with TRBD2. Germline V gene lookup returns CDR1 SGDLS and CDR2 YYNGEE. Trimming removed 0 bases from V and 5 bases from J; junction bases left unmatched: 5. This CDR3 region has 15 residues. The CDR3 sequence: CASSVATSGKNEQYF. The CDR3 nucleotides read TGTGCCAGCAGCGTAGCCACTAGCGGGAAGAACGAGCAGTACTTC.

The chain recombines TRBV27 with TRBJ2-7, with a possible D match to TRBD2 (6 bases). This CDR3 comprises 15 residues. Germline CDR1 and CDR2: MNHEY and SMNVEV (reference sequence). The V and J ends lost 2 bases and 0 bases respectively, with 11 bases between them. CDR3 DNA: TGTGCCAGCAGTTTAGGGCGGGACTTCTCCTACGAGCAGTACTTC. This gives the protein CASSLGRDFSYEQYF.

This rearrangement joins TRBV5-1 to TRBJ1-2; 12 bases align to TRBD1. Germline CDR1 is SGHRS and CDR2 is YFSETQ. The CDR3 consists of 15 residues. V shed 4 bases, J shed 3 bases, and the junction held 4 bases outside the gene matches. In nucleotides, the CDR3 is TGCGCCAGCAGCCCCGGGACAGGGGGCGACTATGGCTACACCTTC. This sequence encodes CASSPGTGGDYGYTF.

The rearrangement joins TRBV2 to TRBJ1-2; 7 bases are a match to TRBD1. Germline V gives CDR1 SNHLY, CDR2 FYNNEI. Trimming cost V 5 bases and J 10 bases; bases outside gene matches: 7. The CDR3 has 12 amino acids. The CDR3 sequence is CASSRDSLYYTF. As DNA, the CDR3 is TGTGCCAGCAGTCGGGACAGCTTGTACTACACCTTC.

The chain joins TRBV6-1 to TRBJ1-5; D remains unclear. Trimming removed 0 bases from V and 7 bases from J, with 7 bases in between. CDR1 is MNHNS and CDR2 is SASEGT in the germline V gene. CDR3 size: 13 residues. The CDR3 protein is CASSEARGQPQHF. CDR3 nucleotides: TGTGCCAGCAGTGAAGCAAGAGGACAGCCCCAGCATTTT.

CDR3 DNA: TGCGCCAGCAGCTTGGGCAGGCAGTCGAACTATGGCTACACCTTC. This translates into CASSLGRQSNYGYTF. The chain has TRBV5-1 and TRBJ1-2, with D uncertain. This CDR3 spans 15 amino acids. The V end was cut by 0 bases, the J end by 2 bases, with 11 bases between. CDR1 and CDR2 from the germline V gene are SGHRS and YFSETQ.

The chain is built from TRBV12-3 or TRBV12-4 and TRBJ1-2; the D is unclear. This CDR3 region has 12 residues. Deletions cut 8 bases from V and 1 base from J, with 8 bases between. The DNA for the CDR3 is TGTGCCAGCGGAGAGGTTAACTATGGCTACACCTTC. Translated, it gives CASGEVNYGYTF.

The V gene is TRBV29-1, the J gene TRBJ2-7; 9 nucleotides align to TRBD2. With 5 bases clipped from V and 2 bases from J, the junction kept 4 bases outside the gene matches. CDR3 length: 13 residues. Germline V gene sequence: CDR1 SQVTM, CDR2 ANQGSEA. The CDR3 region is CSVRSGGTYEQYF. The CDR3 DNA reads TGCAGCGTTAGGAGCGGGGGGACCTACGAGCAGTACTTC.

J is TRBJ1-1 and V is TRBV6-5; D remains unclear. Germline V CDR1 and CDR2: MNHEY, SVGAGI. V lost 5 bases, J lost 5 bases, and 6 bases lay in between. The CDR3 covers 11 residues. The CDR3 protein is CASSTPTEAFF. DNA for the CDR3: TGTGCCAGCAGTACGCCGACTGAAGCTTTCTTT.